These 27 T cell receptor beta chains originate from one sample sequenced in a study of glioma-infiltrating T cells (dated by TCRdb to about 2016). The sequencer listed for this sample is Illumina MiSeq. TCR alpha and beta CDR3 regions were amplified with the iRepertoire nested amplicon-rescue multiplex PCR (arm-PCR) platform from RNA. The public reads were reanalyzed by TCRdb: fastp trimming at Q25, MiXCR alignment, in-frame beta chains only. A single entry per CDR3 protein holds the most common genes and DNA from its merged rows. This sample has around 190,000 distinct CDR3 sequences in its table, and over 40% of those were observed once. Roughly 5.4% of the sample comes from the top ten. The sample consisted of glioma tissue, nonneoplastic brain tissue, or PBMCs (not recorded which). These receptors were obtained from a human donor with low-grade glioma or glioblastoma, undergoing nonglioma brain surgery, or in good health (not recorded which).

With regard to this clonotype: A much larger clone differs by one base, so this may be a read error. The V and J genes are TRBV27 and TRBJ2-1; TRBD1 agrees at 7 bases. V shed 1 base, J shed 7 bases, and the junction held 16 bases outside the gene matches. CDR1 MNHEY and CDR2 SMNVEV come from the germline V gene (reference sequence). This CDR3 spans 18 amino acids. CDR3 amino acids: CASSLFQLPGQKQNEQFF. CDR3 bases: TGTGCCAGCAGTTTATTCCAATTACCGGGACAGAAGCAGAATGAGCAGTTCTTC.

On this clonotype itself: This may be a read error: a much more frequent sequence differs by one nucleotide. This sequence joins TRBV20-1 and TRBJ2-2; D unclear. The germline V gene encodes CDR1 DFQATT and CDR2 SNEGSKA (reference sequence). The CDR3 contains 14 residues. With 0 bases removed from V and 5 bases from J, the gap between germline ends came to 10 bases. CDR3 amino acids: CSARDGEVTGELFF. CDR3 sequence (DNA): TGCAGTGCTAGAGATGGCGAGGTGACCGGGGAGCTGTTTTTT.

This clonotype was observed many times. The rearrangement uses TRBV2 and TRBJ1-1; D unclear. V was pared by 4 bases and J by 0 bases, with 6 bases between. Per the germline V gene, CDR1 is SNHLY and CDR2 is FYNNEI. The CDR3 spans 13 residues. The CDR3 spells CASSGQMNTEAFF. The CDR3 DNA follows: TGTGCCAGCAGTGGGCAGATGAACACTGAAGCTTTCTTT. The entire variable domain, with the rest obtained from reference TRBV2 and TRBJ1-1, is as follows: EPEVTQTPSHQVTQMGQEVILRCVPISNHLYFYWYRQILGQKVEFLVSFYNNEISEKSEIFDDQFSVERPDGSNFTLKIRSTKLEDSAMYFCASSGQMNTEAFFGQGTRLTVV.

Remarks on this clonotype: Germline and junction disagree at one end, which may indicate a read error. J is TRBJ2-7 and V is TRBV12-3 or TRBV12-4; D not resolved. This CDR3 is built from 11 residues. The CDR3 here is CSPEISYEQYF. CDR3 DNA sequence: TGCTCTCCAGAGATATCCTACGAGCAGTACTTC.

This clonotype showed up many times. A much larger clone lies one base from this, so it may be a read error. This sequence joins TRBV6-1 and TRBJ2-1, with D possibly matching TRBD2 (6 bases). Germline CDR1 and CDR2: MNHNS and SASEGT. The CDR3 consists of 14 residues. CDR3 sequence (DNA): TGTGTCAGCAAAAAGGAGGGCTTCATCAATGAGCAGTTCTTC. It is translated as CVSKKEGFINEQFF.

As to this clonotype: One end of the junction is discordant with germline, which a read error may explain. The chain employs TRBV13 and TRBJ2-2, with D hard to call. CDR3 length: 12 amino acids. Per the germline V gene, CDR1 is PRHDT and CDR2 is FYEKMQ (reference sequence). Here the CDR3 reads CTSSVNTGELFF. The CDR3, as DNA: TGTACCAGCAGCGTCAACACCGGTGAGCTGTTTTTT.

Of note for this clonotype: With a much larger clone just one base away, this may be a read error. V is TRBV28 and J is TRBJ2-7; D is perhaps TRBD1 (5 bases). This CDR3 is built from 13 residues. Trimming stripped 9 bases from V and 2 bases from J, with 14 bases between. The germline gives CDR1 MDHEN, CDR2 SYDVKM. The CDR3 coding sequence is TGTGCCAGAAGGCGACAGAGCGCCTACGAGCAGTACTTC. As protein: CARRRQSAYEQYF.

This clonotype was counted ten times or more. This chain connects TRBV20-1 to TRBJ1-1, with a tentative D call TRBD1 (5 bases). The CDR3 runs to 11 residues. CDR1 is DFQATT, CDR2 SNEGSKA, per germline (reference sequence). Trimming removed 6 bases from V and 11 bases from J, with 16 bases in between. CDR3 protein: CSAQNRGFAFF. The CDR3 DNA is TGCAGTGCACAAAATAGGGGCTTTGCTTTCTTT.

Worth noting for this clonotype: A junction boundary mismatches the germline segment, possibly from a read error. The CDR3 loop is CAGSDRTGGIATETQYF. The CDR3 nucleotides are TGTGCCGGCAGTGATAGGACAGGGGGGATTGCAACAGAGACCCAGTACTTC. The V gene is TRBV2, the J gene TRBJ2-5, with 10 bases aligning to TRBD1. This CDR3 is 17 amino acids long. Germline CDR1 reads SNHLY; CDR2 reads FYNNEI.

The V and J genes are TRBV7-2 and TRBJ2-2; 16 nucleotides align to TRBD2. There are 20 residues in the CDR3. Germline CDR1 and CDR2: SGHTA and FQGNSA. The V segment lost 3 bases and the J segment 4 bases; nucleotides outside the gene matches: 11. This chain's CDR3 is CASSFQPGLAGGHGTGELFF. DNA of the CDR3: TGTGCCAGCAGCTTCCAACCGGGACTAGCGGGAGGGCACGGCACCGGGGAGCTGTTTTTT. Together with reference TRBV7-2 and TRBJ2-2, the CDR3 gives the full variable domain: GAGVSQSPSNKVTEKGKDVELRCDPISGHTALYWYRQSLGQGLEFLIYFQGNSAPDKSGLPSDRFSAERTGGSVSTLTIQRTQQEDSAVYLCASSFQPGLAGGHGTGELFFGEGSRLTVL.

This clonotype showed up many times. J is TRBJ2-1 and V is TRBV7-2; D call uncertain. In germline, CDR1 is SGHTA, CDR2 FQGNSA. This CDR3 is 14 amino acids long. With 1 base removed from V and 7 bases from J, the gap between germline ends came to 11 bases. The CDR3 sequence is CASSLVPEPNEQFF. DNA for the CDR3: TGTGCCAGCAGCTTAGTTCCGGAACCTAATGAGCAGTTCTTC.

This clonotype came up many times. The rearrangement joins TRBV2 to TRBJ2-2, with D hard to call. The CDR3 loop spans 15 amino acids. Deletions cut 7 bases from V and 1 base from J, with 13 bases between. Germline values: CDR1 SNHLY, CDR2 FYNNEI. The CDR3 DNA is TGTGCCAGCACCCTCGGGCAGATGAACACCGGGGAGCTGTTTTTT. This gives the protein CASTLGQMNTGELFF.

This clonotype was detected ten times or more. This chain links TRBV28 with TRBJ1-2, with D perhaps matching TRBD1 (5 bases). Germline CDR1 and CDR2: MDHEN and SYDVKM. This CDR3 comprises 14 residues. V was trimmed by 6 bases and J by 3 bases, leaving 14 bases between them. The CDR3 sequence: CASRTEGRYYGYTF. In nucleotides, the CDR3 is TGTGCCAGCAGGACGGAGGGGCGCTACTATGGCTACACCTTC.

Only a few counts were recorded for this clonotype. Given a much more abundant clone one base away, this may be a read error. This chain links TRBV27 with TRBJ2-3; perhaps TRBD1 as D (5 bases). The CDR3 length is 16 residues. V lost 6 bases and J lost 2, with 18 bases in between. The germline V gene encodes CDR1 MNHEY and CDR2 SMNVEV (reference sequence). The CDR3: CASSEKGASFTDTQYF. The CDR3 nucleotides are TGTGCCAGCAGCGAAAAAGGGGCCAGCTTCACAGATACGCAGTATTTT.

This sequence joins TRBV12-3 or TRBV12-4 and TRBJ2-7; unclear D gene. The CDR3 covers 12 residues. Trimming left V 4 bases short and J 5 bases short, with 9 bases between. CDR3 coding DNA: TGTGCCAGCAGTTACCTCGCGGACGAGCAGTACTTC. Residues: CASSYLADEQYF.

Comments on this clonotype: A much larger clone is a single base away; this may be a read error. This chain joins TRBV27 and TRBJ1-2; D gene ambiguous. This CDR3 contains 13 residues. Trimming removed 0 bases from V and 8 bases from J, with 10 bases in between. Germline V lookup: CDR1 MNHEY, CDR2 SMNVEV (reference sequence). The CDR3 here is CASSLSRAAGYTF. In DNA form, the CDR3 reads TGTGCCAGCAGTTTATCGCGGGCGGCCGGCTACACCTTC.

A few counts support this clonotype. This chain connects TRBV14 to TRBJ1-6, with 10 positions matching TRBD1. The CDR3 has 15 residues. Per germline, CDR1 SGHDN and CDR2 FVKESK. After removal of 2 bases from V and 9 bases from J, the junction contained 4 bases not matched to a gene. The CDR3 DNA reads TGTGCCAGCAGCCAAAGGACAGGGGGTTCTTCACCCCTCCACTTT. Encoded protein: CASSQRTGGSSPLHF.

The chain joins TRBV7-8 to TRBJ1-3; no firm D call. Trimming took 0 bases from V and 0 from J, leaving 12 bases between them. The CDR3 covers 17 residues. Germline V lookup: CDR1 SGHVS, CDR2 FQNEAQ. The CDR3 sequence: CASSLARHTLSGNTIYF. The CDR3 DNA reads as TGTGCCAGCAGCTTAGCTCGTCATACACTCTCTGGAAACACCATATATTTT. The full variable domain, with the rest looked up from reference TRBV7-8 and TRBJ1-3, is GAGVSQSPRYKVAKRGQDVALRCDPISGHVSLFWYQQALGQGPEFLTYFQNEAQLDKSGLPSDRFFAERPEGSVSTLKIQRTQQEDSAVYLCASSLARHTLSGNTIYFGEGSWLTVV.

The chain's CDR3 is CASSMGGTINQPQHF. The CDR3 bases are TGTGCCAGTAGTATGGGAGGGACAATTAATCAGCCCCAGCATTTT. The chain combines TRBV19 with TRBJ1-5; TRBD1 is a possible D gene (6 bases). CDR3 length equals 15 residues. From germline, CDR1 is LNHDA and CDR2 SQIVND (reference sequence). The V and J ends lost 3 bases and 4 bases respectively, with 13 bases between them.

This clonotype has more than one count but fewer than ten. V and J are TRBV20-1 and TRBJ2-2; 7 bases map to TRBD2. CDR1 DFQATT and CDR2 SNEGSKA come from the germline V gene (reference sequence). CDR3 size: 16 residues. V was pared by 6 bases and J by 2 bases, with 12 bases of the junction left unmatched. The CDR3 sequence is CSARLRGRENTGELFF. The DNA for the CDR3 is TGCAGTGCGCGTTTACGCGGGAGAGAAAACACCGGGGAGCTGTTTTTT.

As for this clonotype: Since a much larger clone is just one base distant, this may be a read error. The chain employs TRBV2 and TRBJ2-5; D remains unclear. CDR1 is SNHLY, CDR2 FYNNEI, per germline. The CDR3 has 12 residues. This chain's CDR3 is CASSEGREAQYF. CDR3 DNA: TGTGCCAGCAGTGAGGGAAGAGAGGCCCAGTACTTC.

Points on this clonotype: Being one base from a much bigger clone, this may be a read error. The chain links TRBV15 to TRBJ2-1; 9 nucleotides match TRBD2. The V segment lost 1 base and the J segment 11 bases; nucleotides outside the gene matches: 18. Germline CDR1 LNHNV, CDR2 YYDKDF (reference sequence). The CDR3 extends over 18 amino acids. This chain's CDR3 is CATSRVRGASGKRGQQFF. The DNA of the CDR3 is TGTGCCACCAGCAGAGTCAGAGGGGCTAGCGGGAAGAGGGGACAGCAGTTCTTC.

A remark on this clonotype: A clone one base away is much larger, so this may be a read error. The gene calls are TRBV6-5 and TRBJ2-5; TRBD1 aligns across 7 bases. Germline lookup yields CDR1 MNHEY and CDR2 SVGAGI. This CDR3 has 15 residues. This CDR3 reads CAGSPTPTGSETQYF. As DNA, the CDR3 is TGTGCCGGCAGTCCCACCCCGACAGGGTCAGAGACCCAGTACTTC.

The J gene is TRBJ1-5, the V gene TRBV27, with D hard to call. The CDR3 is 13 amino acids. Trimming cost V 1 base and J 4 bases, with 5 bases left between them. Germline assignment: CDR1 MNHEY and CDR2 SMNVEV (reference sequence). CDR3 in amino acids: CASSLFLNQPQHF. CDR3 DNA: TGTGCCAGCAGTTTATTTTTGAATCAGCCCCAGCATTTT.

The table lists this clonotype with a few counts. The chain couples TRBV12-3 or TRBV12-4 to TRBJ1-3; D unclear. This CDR3 contains 16 residues. With 6 bases removed from V and 0 bases from J, the gap between germline ends came to 15 bases. CDR3 in DNA: TGTGCCAGCAGACCGGGCCCTGGATTCTCTGGAAACACCATATATTTT. Its translation is CASRPGPGFSGNTIYF.

As for this clonotype: Just one base apart from a much larger clone, this may be a read error. This sequence joins TRBV20-1 and TRBJ2-5; TRBD2 matches 12 bases. V lost 5 bases, J lost 5 bases, and 6 bases stayed unmatched. From germline, CDR1 is DFQATT and CDR2 SNEGSKA (reference sequence). This CDR3 comprises 14 residues. The CDR3 sequence: CSAPSSGRAETQYF. DNA for the CDR3: TGCAGTGCTCCCTCTAGCGGGAGGGCTGAGACCCAGTACTTC.

A word on this clonotype: One junction end disagrees with the germline gene, perhaps due to a read error. This rearrangement joins TRBV6-1 to TRBJ2-5, with 7 positions matching TRBD1. CDR1 is MNHNS and CDR2 is SASEGT in the germline V gene. The CDR3 sequence is 12 residues long. CDR3 in DNA: TGTGCCGGCAGTGTCAGGGGGAGGACCCAGTACTTC. It codes for CAGSVRGRTQYF.